What follows are 9 T cell receptor beta chains derived from one specimen sequenced in a study of CD8 T cells in ankylosing spondylitis. TCRdb reprocessed the 5' RACE reads with MiXCR, giving one entry per CDR3 protein. The table shows tens of thousands of distinct CDR3 sequences, with 16% occurring only once. The source material was blood. These TCRs come from a male donor with ankylosing spondylitis or in good health (not recorded which).

This clonotype turned up a few times. The chain has TRBV20-1 and TRBJ1-3, with 7 bases that match TRBD1. The CDR3 length is 12 residues. J was trimmed by 7 bases and V by 5 bases; bases with no gene match: 5. Germline CDR1 reads DFQATT; CDR2 reads SNEGSKA (reference sequence). This CDR3 is CSAVTGKNTIYF. CDR3 sequence (DNA): TGCAGTGCTGTGACAGGGAAGAACACCATATATTTT.

The chain carries TRBV20-1 and TRBJ2-7; TRBD2 agrees at 7 bases. Losses at the gene ends were 4 bases for V and 4 bases for J; bases not matched to a gene: 7. The CDR3 runs to 13 residues. Germline CDR1 reads DFQATT; CDR2 reads SNEGSKA (reference sequence). For the CDR3, the DNA is TGCAGTGCTACCCTTCTAGCGGAGTACGAGCAGTACTTC. As protein: CSATLLAEYEQYF.

This clonotype was seen a single time. The rearrangement joins TRBV20-1 to TRBJ2-3; D may be TRBD1 or TRBD2 (6 bases each). CDR1 and CDR2 from the germline V gene are DFQATT and SNEGSKA (reference sequence). Between the trimmed V and J ends, which lost 3 bases and 3 bases, there was a span of 19 bases. The CDR3 length is 16 residues. For the CDR3, the DNA is TGCAGTGCTAGCAATGGGGGGCAGGGTGTAACAGATACGCAGTATTTT. Residues: CSASNGGQGVTDTQYF.

The genes are TRBV23-1 and TRBJ2-7, with 7 positions matching TRBD1. TRBV23-1 is an ORF; its function is uncertain. CDR3 length: 17 residues. J was trimmed by 4 bases and V by 3 bases; bases with no gene match: 15. The DNA of the CDR3 is TGCGCCAGCAGTCAGGCTACAGGGGAACCCAGTCCGTACGAGCAGTACGTC. Translated: CASSQATGEPSPYEQYV.

This sequence joins TRBV20-1 and TRBJ2-2; a possible D gene is TRBD2 (5 bases). The CDR3 is made up of 14 amino acids. The V gene lost 2 bases and the J gene lost 0 bases, with 7 bases spanning the gap. Germline V gene data show CDR1 as DFQATT and CDR2 as SNEGSKA (reference sequence). CDR3 nucleotide sequence: TGCAGTGCTAGATACGGGGCGAACACCGGGGAGCTGTTTTTT. Protein sequence: CSARYGANTGELFF.

This clonotype has a count of ten or more. This chain joins TRBV10-3 and TRBJ1-1; possible D gene TRBD1, 6 bases. Germline CDR1 and CDR2: ENHRY and SYGVKD. Trimming left V 3 bases short and J 4 bases short, with 9 bases between. The CDR3 is made up of 13 amino acids. The CDR3 loop is CAISDRGGTEAFF. The DNA of the CDR3 is TGTGCCATCAGTGACAGGGGAGGCACTGAAGCTTTCTTT.

The CDR3 reads CASSPRTSGRAALYNEQFF. DNA of the CDR3: TGTGCCAGCAGCCCCCGGACTAGCGGGAGGGCCGCCCTCTACAATGAGCAGTTCTTC. The chain links TRBV21-1 to TRBJ2-1; the table's D call, TRBD2, has no DNA check behind it. TRBV21-1 corresponds to a pseudogene. The CDR3 extends over 19 amino acids.

This clonotype has ten or more counts. The CDR3 bases are TGTGCCAGCAGCTTAGGGACGGGGGCCACCGGGGAGCTGTTTTTT. It translates to CASSLGTGATGELFF. V is TRBV7-9 and J is TRBJ2-2; either TRBD1 or TRBD2 may supply D (6 bases each). Germline values: CDR1 SEHNR, CDR2 FQNEAQ (reference sequence). This CDR3 has 15 residues. V lost 1 base and J lost 4, with 10 bases in between.

This clonotype has a count of ten or more. V gene TRBV24-1 combines with J gene TRBJ2-1; 10 nucleotides align to TRBD2. This CDR3 comprises 16 residues. The germline CDR1 and CDR2 sequences are KGHDR and SFDVKD. The V segment lost 3 bases and the J segment 6 bases; nucleotides outside the gene matches: 7. This CDR3 is CATSDALIAGGNEQFF. For the CDR3, the DNA is TGTGCCACCAGTGATGCCCTAATAGCGGGAGGCAATGAGCAGTTCTTC.